This TCR beta chain is drawn from a study of regulatory T cells in long-lasting Graves disease. General study findings and limits: A greater number of public clonotypes (around 3,000) was shared by persistent patients than by new patients (around 960). Persistent cases of Graves' showed reduced TCR diversity relative to newly diagnosed patients. TRBV28 was favored in persistent disease, as were TRBJ1-2 and TRBJ2-5.

Germline assignment: CDR1 MDHEN and CDR2 SYDVKM. This CDR3 comprises 14 residues. V lost 11 bases and J 6 bases, leaving 20 bases between the germline ends. CDR3-region Arm-PCR and iRepertoire HTBI primers produced the TCR beta libraries. One entry per CDR3 protein results from TCRdb running MiXCR on the multiplex PCR reads. The sample includes 400,000 to 500,000 distinct CDR3 sequences, roughly 21% of them seen just once. As to this clonotype: Its specificity is unknown.

The time point: persistent/refractory GD, antithyroid drugs over 5 years with positive TRAb. Generation of the TCR library employed RNA extracted from PBMCs. This specimen consisted of peripheral blood mononuclear cells (PBMCs), obtained when the disease was refractory, from a patient treated with antithyroid drugs. V gene TRBV28 combines with J gene TRBJ1-5; D is perhaps TRBD1 (5 bases). This TCR came from a female donor with Graves disease. CDR3 amino acids: CAALGGGEGQPQHF. CDR3 bases: TGTGCCGCCCTCGGGGGGGGAGAAGGTCAGCCCCAGCATTTT. The entire variable domain, with the rest obtained from reference TRBV28 and TRBJ1-5, is as follows: DVKVTQSSRYLVKRTGEKVFLECVQDMDHENMFWYRQDPGLGLRLIYFSYDVKMKEKGDIPEGYSVSREKKERFSLILESASTNQTSMYLCAALGGGEGQPQHFGDGTRLSIL.